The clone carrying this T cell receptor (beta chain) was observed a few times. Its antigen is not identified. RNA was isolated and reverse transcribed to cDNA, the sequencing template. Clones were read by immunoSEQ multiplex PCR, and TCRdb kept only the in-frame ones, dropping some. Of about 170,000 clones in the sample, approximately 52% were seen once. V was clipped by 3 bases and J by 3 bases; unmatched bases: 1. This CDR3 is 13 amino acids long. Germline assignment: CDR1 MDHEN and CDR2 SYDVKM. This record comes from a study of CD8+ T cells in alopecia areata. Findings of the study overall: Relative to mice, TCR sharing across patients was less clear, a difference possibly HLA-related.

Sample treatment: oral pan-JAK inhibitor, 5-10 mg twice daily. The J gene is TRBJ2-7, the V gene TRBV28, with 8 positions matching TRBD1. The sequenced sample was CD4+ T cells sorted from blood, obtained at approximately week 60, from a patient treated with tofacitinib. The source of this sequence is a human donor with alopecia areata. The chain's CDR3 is CASSLGQVYEQYF. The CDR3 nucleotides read TGTGCCAGCAGTTTGGGACAGGTCTACGAGCAGTACTTC.